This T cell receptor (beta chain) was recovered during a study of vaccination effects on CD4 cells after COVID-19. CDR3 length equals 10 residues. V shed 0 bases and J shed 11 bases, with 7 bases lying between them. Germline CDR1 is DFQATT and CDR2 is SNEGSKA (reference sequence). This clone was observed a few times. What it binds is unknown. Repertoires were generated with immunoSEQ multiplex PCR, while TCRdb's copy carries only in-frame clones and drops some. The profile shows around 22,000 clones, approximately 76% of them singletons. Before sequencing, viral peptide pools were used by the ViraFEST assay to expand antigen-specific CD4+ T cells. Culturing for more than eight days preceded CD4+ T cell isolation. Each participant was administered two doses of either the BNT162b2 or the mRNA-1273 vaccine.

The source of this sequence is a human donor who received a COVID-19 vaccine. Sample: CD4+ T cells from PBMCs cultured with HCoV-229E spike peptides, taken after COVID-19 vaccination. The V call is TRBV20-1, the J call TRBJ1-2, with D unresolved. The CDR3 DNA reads TGCAGTGCTAGAGAGCTGAGATACACCTTC. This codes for CSARELRYTF.